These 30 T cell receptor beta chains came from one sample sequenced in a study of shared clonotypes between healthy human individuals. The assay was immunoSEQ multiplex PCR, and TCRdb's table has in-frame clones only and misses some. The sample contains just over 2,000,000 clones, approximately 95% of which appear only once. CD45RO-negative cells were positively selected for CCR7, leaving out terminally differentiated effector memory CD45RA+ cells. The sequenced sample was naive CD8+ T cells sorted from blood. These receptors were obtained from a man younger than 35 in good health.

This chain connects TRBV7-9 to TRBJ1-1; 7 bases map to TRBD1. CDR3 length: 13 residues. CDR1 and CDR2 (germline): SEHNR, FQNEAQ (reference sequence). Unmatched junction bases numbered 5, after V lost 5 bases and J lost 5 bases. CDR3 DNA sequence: TGTGCCAGCAGCCCCCGGGACAGTACTGAAGCTTTCTTT. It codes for CASSPRDSTEAFF. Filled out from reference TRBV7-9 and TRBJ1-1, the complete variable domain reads DTGVSQNPRHKITKRGQNVTFRCDPISEHNRLYWYRQTLGQGPEFLTYFQNEAQLEKSRLLSDRFSAERPKGSFSTLEIQRTEQGDSAMYLCASSPRDSTEAFFGQGTRLTVV.

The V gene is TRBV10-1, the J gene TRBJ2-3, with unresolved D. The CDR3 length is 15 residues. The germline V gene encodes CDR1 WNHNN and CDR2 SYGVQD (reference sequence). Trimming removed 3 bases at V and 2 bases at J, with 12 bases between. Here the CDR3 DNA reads TGCGCCAGCAGTGATGACATACTTCCCACAGATACGCAGTATTTT. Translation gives CASSDDILPTDTQYF.

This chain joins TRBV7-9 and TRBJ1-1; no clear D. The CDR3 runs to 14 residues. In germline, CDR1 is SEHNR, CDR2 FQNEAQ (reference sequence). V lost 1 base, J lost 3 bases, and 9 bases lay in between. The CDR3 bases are TGTGCCAGCAGCTTAGGGTTGGGGTACACTGAAGCTTTCTTT. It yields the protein CASSLGLGYTEAFF.

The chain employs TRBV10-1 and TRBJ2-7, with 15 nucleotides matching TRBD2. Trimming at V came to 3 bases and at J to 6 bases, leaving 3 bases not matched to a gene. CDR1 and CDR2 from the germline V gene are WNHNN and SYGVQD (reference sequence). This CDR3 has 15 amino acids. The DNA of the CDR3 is TGCGCCAGCAGTGAAGGACTAGCGGGAGGGGGCGAGCAGTACTTC. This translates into CASSEGLAGGGEQYF.

CDR3 DNA sequence: TGCGCCAGCAGCCCCCGAAAGGACAGATACGAGCAGTACTTC. It encodes CASSPRKDRYEQYF. The chain combines TRBV4-1 with TRBJ2-7; a possible D gene is TRBD1 (6 bases). The germline V and J ends were trimmed by 4 bases and 4 bases, with 14 bases remaining between them. Germline V gene sequence: CDR1 MGHRA, CDR2 YSYEKL. The CDR3 loop spans 14 amino acids.

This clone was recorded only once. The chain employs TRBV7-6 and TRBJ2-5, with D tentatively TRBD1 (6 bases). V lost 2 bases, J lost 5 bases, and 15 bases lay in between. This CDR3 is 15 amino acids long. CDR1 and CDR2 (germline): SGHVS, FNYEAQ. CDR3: CASSLSRGTWETQYF. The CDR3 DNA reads TGTGCCAGCAGCTTAAGCAGGGGCACCTGGGAGACCCAGTACTTC. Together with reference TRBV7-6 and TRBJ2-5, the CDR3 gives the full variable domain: GAGVSQSPRYKVTKRGQDVALRCDPISGHVSLYWYRQALGQGPEFLTYFNYEAQQDKSGLPNDRFSAERPEGSISTLTIQRTEQRDSAMYRCASSLSRGTWETQYFGPGTRLLVL.

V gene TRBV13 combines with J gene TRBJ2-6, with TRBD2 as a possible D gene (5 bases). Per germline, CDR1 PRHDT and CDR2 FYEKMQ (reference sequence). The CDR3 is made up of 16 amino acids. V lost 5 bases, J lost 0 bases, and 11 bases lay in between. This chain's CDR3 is CASSPRAVSGANVLTF. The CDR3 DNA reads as TGTGCCAGCAGCCCGAGGGCGGTCTCTGGGGCCAACGTCCTGACTTTC.

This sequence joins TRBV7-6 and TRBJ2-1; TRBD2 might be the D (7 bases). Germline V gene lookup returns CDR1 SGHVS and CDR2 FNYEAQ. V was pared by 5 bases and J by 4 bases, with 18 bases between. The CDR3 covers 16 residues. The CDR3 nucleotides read TGTGCCAGCAGCCTAATGTGGGGGGGACATTACAATGAGCAGTTCTTC. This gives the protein CASSLMWGGHYNEQFF.

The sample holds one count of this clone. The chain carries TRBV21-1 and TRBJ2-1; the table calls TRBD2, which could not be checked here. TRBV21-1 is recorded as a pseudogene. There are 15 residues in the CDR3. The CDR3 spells CASSSGTGPYNEQFF. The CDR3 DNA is TGTGCCAGCAGCTCCGGGACTGGACCCTACAATGAGCAGTTCTTC.

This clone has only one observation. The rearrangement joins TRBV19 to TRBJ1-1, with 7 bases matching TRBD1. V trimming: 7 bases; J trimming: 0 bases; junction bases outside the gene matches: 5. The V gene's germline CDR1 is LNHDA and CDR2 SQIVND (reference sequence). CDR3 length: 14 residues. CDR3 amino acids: CASIGGELNTEAFF. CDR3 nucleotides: TGTGCCAGTATAGGGGGCGAGTTGAACACTGAAGCTTTCTTT.

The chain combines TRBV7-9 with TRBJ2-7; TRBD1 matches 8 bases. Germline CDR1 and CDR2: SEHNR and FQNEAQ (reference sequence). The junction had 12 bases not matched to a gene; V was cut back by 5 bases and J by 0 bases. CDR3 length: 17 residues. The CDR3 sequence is CASSPPTGTGDSYEQYF. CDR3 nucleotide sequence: TGTGCCAGCAGCCCGCCGACCGGGACAGGTGACTCCTACGAGCAGTACTTC. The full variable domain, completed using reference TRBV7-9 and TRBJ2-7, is DTGVSQNPRHKITKRGQNVTFRCDPISEHNRLYWYRQTLGQGPEFLTYFQNEAQLEKSRLLSDRFSAERPKGSFSTLEIQRTEQGDSAMYLCASSPPTGTGDSYEQYFGPGTRLTVT.

The CDR3 here is CASSFPGQGEKLFF. CDR3 sequence (DNA): TGTGCCAGCAGCTTCCCCGGGCAGGGAGAAAAACTGTTTTTT. V usage is TRBV5-6 and J usage is TRBJ1-4; possible D gene TRBD1, 5 bases. V lost 2 bases and J 8 bases, leaving 13 bases between the germline ends. Germline V CDR1 and CDR2: SGHDT, YYEEEE. The CDR3 totals 14 residues.

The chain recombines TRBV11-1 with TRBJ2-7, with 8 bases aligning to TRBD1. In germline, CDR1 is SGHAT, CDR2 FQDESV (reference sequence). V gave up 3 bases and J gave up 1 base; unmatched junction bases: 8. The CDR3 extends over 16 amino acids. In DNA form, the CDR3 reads TGTGCCAGCAGCTTTACCGGGACAGGCCTTTCCTACGAGCAGTACTTC. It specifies CASSFTGTGLSYEQYF.

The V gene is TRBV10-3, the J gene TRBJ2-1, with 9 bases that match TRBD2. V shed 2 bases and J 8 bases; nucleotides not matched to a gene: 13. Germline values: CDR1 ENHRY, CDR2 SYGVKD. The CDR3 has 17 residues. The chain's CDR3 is CAISEGIAGAGTDEQFF. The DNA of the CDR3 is TGTGCCATCAGTGAGGGTATAGCGGGGGCTGGCACTGATGAGCAGTTCTTC.

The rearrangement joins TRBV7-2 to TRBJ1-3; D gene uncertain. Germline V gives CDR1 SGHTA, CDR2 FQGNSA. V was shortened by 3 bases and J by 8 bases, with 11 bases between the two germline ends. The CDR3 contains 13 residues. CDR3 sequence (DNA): TGTGCCAGCAGCTTGAATCCGGGATACACCATATATTTT. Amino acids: CASSLNPGYTIYF.

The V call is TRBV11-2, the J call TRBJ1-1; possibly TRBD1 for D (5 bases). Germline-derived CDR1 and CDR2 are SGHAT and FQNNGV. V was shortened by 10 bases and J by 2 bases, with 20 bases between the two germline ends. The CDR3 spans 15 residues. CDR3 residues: CATRAGREGNTEAFF. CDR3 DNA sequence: TGTGCCACCCGGGCAGGGAGAGAGGGAAACACTGAAGCTTTCTTT.

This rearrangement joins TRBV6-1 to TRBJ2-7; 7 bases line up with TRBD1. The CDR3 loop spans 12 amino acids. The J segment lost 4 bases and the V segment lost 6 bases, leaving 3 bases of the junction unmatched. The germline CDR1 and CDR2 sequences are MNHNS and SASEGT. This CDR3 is CASRSQGYEQYF. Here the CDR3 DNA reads TGTGCCAGCAGGTCACAGGGGTACGAGCAGTACTTC.

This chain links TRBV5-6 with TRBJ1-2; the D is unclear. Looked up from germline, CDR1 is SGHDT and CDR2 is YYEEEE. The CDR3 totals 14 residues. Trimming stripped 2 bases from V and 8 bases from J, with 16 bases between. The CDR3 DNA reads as TGTGCCAGCAGCTTACGCAACCAAATTATAGGCTACACCTTC. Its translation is CASSLRNQIIGYTF. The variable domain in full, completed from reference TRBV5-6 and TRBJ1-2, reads DAGVTQSPTHLIKTRGQQVTLRCSPKSGHDTVSWYQQALGQGPQFIFQYYEEEERQRGNFPDRFSGHQFPNYSSELNVNALLLGDSALYLCASSLRNQIIGYTFGSGTRLTVV.

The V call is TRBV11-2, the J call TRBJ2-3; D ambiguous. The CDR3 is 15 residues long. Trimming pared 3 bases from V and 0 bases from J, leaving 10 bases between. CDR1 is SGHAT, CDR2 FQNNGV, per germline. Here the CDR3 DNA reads TGTGCCAGCAGCTTTTCGCGCAGAAGCACAGATACGCAGTATTTT. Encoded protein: CASSFSRRSTDTQYF.

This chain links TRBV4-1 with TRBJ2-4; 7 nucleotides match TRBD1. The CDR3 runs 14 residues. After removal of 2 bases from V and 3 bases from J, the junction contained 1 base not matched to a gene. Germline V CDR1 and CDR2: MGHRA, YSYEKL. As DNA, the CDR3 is TGCGCCAGCAGCCAATGGGACAGCAAAAACATTCAGTACTTC. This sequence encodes CASSQWDSKNIQYF.

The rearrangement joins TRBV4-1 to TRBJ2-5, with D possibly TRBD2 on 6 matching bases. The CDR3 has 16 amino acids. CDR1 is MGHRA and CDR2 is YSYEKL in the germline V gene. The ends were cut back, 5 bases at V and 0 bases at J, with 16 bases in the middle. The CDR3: CASSFRAGSNQETQYF. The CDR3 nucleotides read TGCGCCAGCAGCTTTCGGGCGGGATCAAACCAAGAGACCCAGTACTTC.

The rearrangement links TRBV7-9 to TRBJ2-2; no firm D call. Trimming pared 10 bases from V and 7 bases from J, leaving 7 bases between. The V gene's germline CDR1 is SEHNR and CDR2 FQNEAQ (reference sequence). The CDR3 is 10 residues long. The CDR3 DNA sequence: TGTGCCACCTCCTACGGGGAGCTGTTTTTT. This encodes CATSYGELFF.

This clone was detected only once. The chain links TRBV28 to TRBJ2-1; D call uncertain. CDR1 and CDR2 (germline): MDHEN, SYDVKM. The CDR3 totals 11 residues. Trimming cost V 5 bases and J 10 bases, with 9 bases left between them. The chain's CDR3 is CASSLPGEQFF. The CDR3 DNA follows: TGTGCCAGCAGTCTCCCCGGGGAGCAGTTCTTC.

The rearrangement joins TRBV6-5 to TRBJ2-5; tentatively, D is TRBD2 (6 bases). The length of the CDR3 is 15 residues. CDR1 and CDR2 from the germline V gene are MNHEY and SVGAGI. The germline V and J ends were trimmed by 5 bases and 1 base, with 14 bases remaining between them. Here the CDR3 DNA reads TGTGCCAGCAGTACCCGCCTAGCGCTCCAAGAGACCCAGTACTTC. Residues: CASSTRLALQETQYF.

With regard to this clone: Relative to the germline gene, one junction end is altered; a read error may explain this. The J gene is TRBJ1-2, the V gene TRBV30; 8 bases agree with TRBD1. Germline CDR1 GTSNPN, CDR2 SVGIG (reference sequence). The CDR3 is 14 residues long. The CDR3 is CAWYRTGKNYDYTF. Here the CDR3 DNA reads TGTGCCTGGTACAGGACAGGGAAAAACTATGACTACACCTTC.

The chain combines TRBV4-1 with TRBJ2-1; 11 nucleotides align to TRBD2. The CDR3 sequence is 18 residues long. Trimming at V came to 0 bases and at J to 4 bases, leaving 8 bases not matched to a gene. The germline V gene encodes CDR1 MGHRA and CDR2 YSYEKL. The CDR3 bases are TGCGCCAGCAGCCAAGACCCCCCACTAGCGGGGGCGTACAATGAGCAGTTCTTC. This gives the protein CASSQDPPLAGAYNEQFF.

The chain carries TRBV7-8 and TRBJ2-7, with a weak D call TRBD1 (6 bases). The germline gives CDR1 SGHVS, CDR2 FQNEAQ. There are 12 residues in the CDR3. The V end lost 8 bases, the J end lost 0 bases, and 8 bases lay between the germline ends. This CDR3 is CASADSSYEQYF. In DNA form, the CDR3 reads TGTGCCAGCGCGGACAGCTCCTACGAGCAGTACTTC.

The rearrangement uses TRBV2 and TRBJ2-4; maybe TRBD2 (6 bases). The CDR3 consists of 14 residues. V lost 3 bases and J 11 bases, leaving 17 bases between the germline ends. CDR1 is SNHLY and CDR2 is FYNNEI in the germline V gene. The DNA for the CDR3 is TGTGCCAGCAGTGATTCAGGCAGGGAGGAGGTTCAGTACTTC. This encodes CASSDSGREEVQYF.

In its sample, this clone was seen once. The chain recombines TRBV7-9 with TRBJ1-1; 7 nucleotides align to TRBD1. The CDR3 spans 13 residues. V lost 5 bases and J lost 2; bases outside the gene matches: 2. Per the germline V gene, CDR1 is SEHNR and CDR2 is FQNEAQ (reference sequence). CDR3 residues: CASSGQANTEAFF. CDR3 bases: TGTGCCAGCAGCGGACAGGCTAACACTGAAGCTTTCTTT.

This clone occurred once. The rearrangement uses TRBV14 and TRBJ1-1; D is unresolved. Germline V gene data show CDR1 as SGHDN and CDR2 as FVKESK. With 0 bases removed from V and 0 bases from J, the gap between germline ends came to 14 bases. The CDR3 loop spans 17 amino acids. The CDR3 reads CASSQDFGSLMNTEAFF. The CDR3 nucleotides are TGTGCCAGCAGCCAAGATTTTGGCAGCCTCATGAACACTGAAGCTTTCTTT.